The clone carrying this T cell receptor (beta chain) was recorded only once. This entry comes from a study of T cells of healthy individuals. CDR3 length equals 15 residues. V was clipped by 3 bases and J by 0 bases, with 12 bases between them. Germline CDR1 is DFQATT and CDR2 is SNEGSKA (reference sequence). TCRdb redid the calling of the 5' RACE reads with MiXCR, one entry per CDR3 protein. The table lists 53,000 or so distinct CDR3 sequences, 14% to 15% of them singletons, with 16% in the top ten. This TCR came from a human donor in good health. The chain employs TRBV20-1 and TRBJ1-5, with D possibly being TRBD1 (6 bases). The DNA for the CDR3 is TGCAGTGCTAGCGGACAGTCATATAGCAATCAGCCCCAGCATTTT. It is translated as CSASGQSYSNQPQHF.